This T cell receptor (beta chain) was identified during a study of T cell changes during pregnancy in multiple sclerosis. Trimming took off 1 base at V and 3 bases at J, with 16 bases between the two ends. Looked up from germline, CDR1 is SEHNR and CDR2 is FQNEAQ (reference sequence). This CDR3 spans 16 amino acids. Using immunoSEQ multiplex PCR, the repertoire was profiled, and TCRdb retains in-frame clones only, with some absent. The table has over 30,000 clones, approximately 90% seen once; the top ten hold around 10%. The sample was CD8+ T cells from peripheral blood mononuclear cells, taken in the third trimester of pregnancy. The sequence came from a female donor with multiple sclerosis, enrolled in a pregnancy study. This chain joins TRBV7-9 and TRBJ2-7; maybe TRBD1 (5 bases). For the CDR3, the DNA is TGTGCCAGCAGCTTAGGGCCCGCGGCAGGGTACTACGAGCAGTACTTC. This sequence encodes CASSLGPAAGYYEQYF. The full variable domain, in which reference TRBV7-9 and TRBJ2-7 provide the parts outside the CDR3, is DTGVSQNPRHKITKRGQNVTFRCDPISEHNRLYWYRQTLGQGPEFLTYFQNEAQLEKSRLLSDRFSAERPKGSFSTLEIQRTEQGDSAMYLCASSLGPAAGYYEQYFGPGTRLTVT.